This TCR beta chain was recovered during a study of CXCR3-negative and CXCR3-positive naive CD8 T cells. It was by 5' RACE with UMI labels that the TRB cDNA libraries were prepared. TCRdb reworked the 5' RACE reads into one entry per CDR3 protein, no DNA. The repertoire shows some 48,000 distinct CDR3 sequences; the top ten hold roughly 2.5%. This CDR3 is 14 amino acids long. Germline CDR1 SGHRS, CDR2 YFSETQ. The chain joins TRBV5-1 to TRBJ2-1. The receptor comes from a human donor in good health. Some clones in this sample may be carry-over from other donors' samples. Sequencing was carried out using naive CXCR3- CD8+ T cells from blood. This sample's subset: CD45RO-CCR7+CD27+CD95- naive CD8+ T cells lacking CXCR3 (TNR3-). CDR3 sequence reads: CASSLGGPHNEQFF.